The rows below give T cell receptor beta chains drawn from one sample of a study of shared clonotypes between healthy human individuals. The data were produced by immunoSEQ multiplex PCR, yet TCRdb's version contains in-frame clones alone and is incomplete. Here the sample spans fewer than 1.6 million clones, 98% to 99% being singletons. The specimen was naive CD4+ T cells sorted from blood. Receptors were obtained from a man in his thirties or forties in good health. The CDR3 runs from the conserved cysteine through the conserved F or W. A D gene is named only where the DNA matches it firmly. Clone size is stated in some rows and not others, as once, few, many or a class when expanded.

j_gene,v_gene,d_gene,abundance,CDR3nt,CDR3aa
TRBJ2-3,TRBV4-1,-,-,TGCGCCAGCAGCCAAGAATCGGACAGTAGCACAGATACGCAGTATTTT,CASSQESDSSTDTQYF
TRBJ1-4,TRBV7-6,-,-,TGTGCCAGCAGCTTAAGATCCCCAGGCGGAGAAAAACTGTTTTTT,CASSLRSPGGEKLFF
TRBJ2-1,TRBV29-1,TRBD1,-,TGCAGCGTTGAAAGACAGGGAACCTACAATGAGCAGTTCTTC,CSVERQGTYNEQFF
TRBJ2-2,TRBV5-1,-,-,TGCGCCAGCAGCTTGTTAACGGATGCGAACACCGGGGAGCTGTTTTTT,CASSLLTDANTGELFF
TRBJ1-1,TRBV10-2,TRBD1,-,TGCGCCAGCGGGACAGGGATGGCAGAAGCTTTCTTT,CASGTGMAEAFF
TRBJ2-7,TRBV9,TRBD2,-,TGTGCCAGCAGTGCGGGACTAGCGGGCAACTACGAGCAGTACTTC,CASSAGLAGNYEQYF
TRBJ2-1,TRBV28,TRBD2,-,TGTGCCAGCAGCGTCGGGGGGGAGCAGTTCTTC,CASSVGGEQFF
TRBJ2-3,TRBV18,-,-,TGTGCCAGCTCACCACCCGCGACCTCAAGGGGGGCAGATACGCAGTATTTT,CASSPPATSRGADTQYF
TRBJ2-3,TRBV10-3,TRBD2,-,TGTGCCATCAGGTCGCTAGCGGGGGCAGATACGCAGTATTTT,CAIRSLAGADTQYF
TRBJ2-2,TRBV5-1,-,once,TGCGCCAGCAGCAGGGCCCTGAACACCGGGGAGCTGTTTTTT,CASSRALNTGELFF
TRBJ1-2,TRBV28,TRBD1,once,TGTGCCAGCAGTTCATTCCTCGACAGGGGAGGAAACTATGGCTACACCTTC,CASSSFLDRGGNYGYTF
TRBJ2-1,TRBV7-8,-,-,TGTGCCAGCAGCTTACAGGGTTCTTACAATGAGCAGTTCTTC,CASSLQGSYNEQFF
TRBJ2-5,TRBV6-1,TRBD2,-,TGTGCCAGCTGGGGGACTAGTTTGAGGGAGACCCAGTACTTC,CASWGTSLRETQYF
TRBJ2-1,TRBV15,TRBD2,-,TGTGCCACCAGCAGAGATCGGGAGGGTGAGCAGTTCTTC,CATSRDREGEQFF
TRBJ1-2,TRBV2,-,-,TGTGCCAGCATGGACAGCAACTATGGCTACACCTTC,CASMDSNYGYTF
TRBJ2-7,TRBV5-1,TRBD2,-,TGCGCCAGCAGCGCGCCTGGACTAGCAGGAGAGCAGTACTTC,CASSAPGLAGEQYF
TRBJ1-5,TRBV27,TRBD1,-,TGTGCCAGCAGTCTAGGGACAGGGTATAATCAGCCCCAGCATTTT,CASSLGTGYNQPQHF
TRBJ2-7,TRBV7-6,-,-,TGTGCCAGCAGCGACCAGGGGGGGCCGACCTCCTACGAGCAGTACTTC,CASSDQGGPTSYEQYF
TRBJ2-2,TRBV2,-,-,TGTGCCAGCAGAAACGGGGAGCTGTTTTTT,CASRNGELFF
TRBJ1-1,TRBV7-9,TRBD1,-,TGTGCCAGCAGCCTGGTCCGGGACAGGGTAGCTTTCTTT,CASSLVRDRVAFF
TRBJ1-5,TRBV28,-,-,TGTGCCAGCAGTTTACGCGGTCAGCCCCAGCATTTT,CASSLRGQPQHF
TRBJ2-3,TRBV6-1,TRBD1,once,TGTGCCAGCAGTGAAGCTCGGACAGGGTGGGGGACAGATACGCAGTATTTT,CASSEARTGWGTDTQYF
TRBJ2-2,TRBV7-6,TRBD2,-,TGTGCCAGCAGCTTAATAGCGGGAAACACCGGGGAGCTGTTTTTT,CASSLIAGNTGELFF
TRBJ1-4,TRBV18,-,once,TGTGCCAGCTCAGACCGGGCGTCGGGTGAAAAACTGTTTTTT,CASSDRASGEKLFF
TRBJ1-4,TRBV5-4,TRBD1,-,TGTGCCAGCAGCTCCGGACAGGGAGAAAAACTGTTTTTT,CASSSGQGEKLFF
TRBJ1-3,TRBV5-1,-,-,TGCGCCAGCAAATCTACAAGGGGACACACCATATATTTT,CASKSTRGHTIYF
TRBJ2-7,TRBV5-1,TRBD1,-,TGCGCCAGCAGCCCTCGGCAGGGGGCATACGAGCAGTACTTC,CASSPRQGAYEQYF
TRBJ2-7,TRBV6-6,-,-,TGTGCCAGCAGTTACTCCCGCGCCTCCGGCTCCTACGAGCAGTACTTC,CASSYSRASGSYEQYF
TRBJ2-7,TRBV5-6,-,-,TGTGCCAGCAGCTTGTTAGGGAACGACGAGCAGTACTTC,CASSLLGNDEQYF